The rows below give T cell receptor beta chains drawn from one sample of a study of T cell responses to AZD1222 COVID-19 vaccine. Assay: immunoSEQ multiplex PCR; the TCRdb copy retains only in-frame clones and omits some. Here the sample spans some 120,000 clones, more than 85% being singletons. Sequenced here: peripheral blood, sampled 28 days after the second AZD1222 dose. Every receptor here comes from an adult who received the AZD1222 COVID-19 vaccine. The CDR3 runs from the conserved cysteine through the conserved F or W. The order of the fields is clone size, J gene, V gene, D gene, CDR3 protein, CDR3 DNA. A D gene is named only where the DNA matches it firmly. Clone size, where shown, is once, few, many, or a class for clones that have expanded.

>.|TRBJ2-7|TRBV5-1|.
CASSLAVGSYEQYF
TGCGCCAGCAGCTTGGCGGTGGGCTCCTACGAGCAGTACTTC
>.|TRBJ1-6|TRBV4-1|.
CASSQAPGGVGNSPLHF
TGCGCCAGCAGCCAAGCCCCGGGGGGGGTGGGCAATTCACCCCTCCACTTT
>.|TRBJ2-7|TRBV10-1|.
CASSATGAYEQYF
TGCGCCAGCAGCGCGACGGGGGCCTACGAGCAGTACTTC
>.|TRBJ1-6|TRBV10-1|.
CASSVGRNSPLHF
TGCGCCAGCAGTGTGGGAAGGAATTCACCCCTCCACTTT
>.|TRBJ2-7|TRBV4-2|.
CASSQQRAASYEQYF
TGTGCCAGCAGCCAACAACGGGCCGCCTCCTACGAGCAGTACTTC
>.|TRBJ2-4|TRBV27|TRBD1
CASSLSTGAANIQYF
TGTGCCAGCAGTTTATCGACAGGGGCCGCGAACATTCAGTACTTC
>.|TRBJ2-7|TRBV5-4|.
CASSPQRNSPYEQYF
TGTGCCAGCAGCCCTCAGCGGAATTCCCCCTACGAGCAGTACTTC
>.|TRBJ2-5|TRBV19|.
CASRPTGSEETQYF
TGTGCCAGTAGGCCCACAGGGAGTGAGGAGACCCAGTACTTC
>.|TRBJ2-5|TRBV4-2|.
CASSRTGDIQETQYF
TGTGCCAGCAGCCGAACCGGGGACATCCAAGAGACCCAGTACTTC
>.|TRBJ1-5|TRBV18|.
CASSPETGGIGQPQHF
TGTGCCAGCTCACCAGAAACGGGCGGCATCGGGCAGCCCCAGCATTTT
>.|TRBJ1-1|TRBV7-9|.
CASSHRRQGGKGRTEAFF
TGTGCCAGCAGCCACCGACGCCAGGGAGGGAAGGGTCGAACTGAAGCTTTCTTT
>.|TRBJ1-3|TRBV3-1/TRBV3-2|.
CASSRKGGGNTIYF
TGTGCCAGCAGCCGTAAGGGAGGCGGAAACACCATATATTTT
>.|TRBJ1-2|TRBV24-1|TRBD1
CATDPQGGAPWRGYTF
TGTGCCACCGACCCTCAGGGGGGGGCCCCATGGAGGGGCTACACCTTC
>.|TRBJ2-7|TRBV18|.
CASSGNGAAYEQYF
TGTGCCAGCTCAGGGAACGGAGCCGCCTACGAGCAGTACTTC
>.|TRBJ2-7|TRBV11-3|.
CASSKFESYEQYF
TGTGCCAGCAGTAAATTCGAGTCCTACGAGCAGTACTTC
>few|TRBJ1-1|TRBV9|.
CASSVAAGMNTEAFF
TGTGCCAGCAGCGTAGCGGCGGGCATGAACACTGAAGCTTTCTTT
>once|TRBJ2-4|TRBV7-9|.
CASSSPPVGGKNIQYF
TGTGCCAGCAGCTCACCTCCGGTTGGAGGGAAAAACATTCAGTACTTC
>.|TRBJ2-7|TRBV12-3/TRBV12-4|.
CASSLPPGEQYF
TGTGCCAGCAGTCTACCGCCGGGGGAGCAGTACTTC
>.|TRBJ2-6|TRBV3-1/TRBV3-2|.
CASSQGVAGANVLTF
TGTGCCAGCAGCCAGGGTGTGGCCGGGGCCAACGTCCTGACTTTC
>few|TRBJ2-7|TRBV18|.
CASSPSAYEQYF
TGTGCCAGCTCACCCAGCGCCTACGAGCAGTACTTC
>.|TRBJ2-1|TRBV10-3|TRBD1
CAISISQGALIEQFF
TGTGCCATCAGTATCTCACAGGGGGCTTTGATTGAGCAGTTCTTC
>.|TRBJ1-5|TRBV11-3|.
CASSLRGARQPQHF
TGTGCCAGCAGCCTCCGGGGGGCTCGTCAGCCCCAGCATTTT
>.|TRBJ2-7|TRBV28|.
CAITSGVEQYF
TGTGCCATCACATCAGGCGTCGAGCAGTACTTC
>once|TRBJ1-2|TRBV2|.
CASSTGPNYGYTF
TGTGCCAGCAGTACAGGGCCTAACTATGGCTACACCTTC
>.|TRBJ2-1|TRBV5-1|TRBD2
CASSPGTSGGANYNEQFF
TGCGCCAGCAGTCCGGGGACTAGCGGGGGGGCCAACTACAATGAGCAGTTCTTC
>.|TRBJ2-3|TRBV19|.
CASLSSTDTQYF
TGTGCCAGCCTCAGTTCCACAGATACGCAGTATTTT